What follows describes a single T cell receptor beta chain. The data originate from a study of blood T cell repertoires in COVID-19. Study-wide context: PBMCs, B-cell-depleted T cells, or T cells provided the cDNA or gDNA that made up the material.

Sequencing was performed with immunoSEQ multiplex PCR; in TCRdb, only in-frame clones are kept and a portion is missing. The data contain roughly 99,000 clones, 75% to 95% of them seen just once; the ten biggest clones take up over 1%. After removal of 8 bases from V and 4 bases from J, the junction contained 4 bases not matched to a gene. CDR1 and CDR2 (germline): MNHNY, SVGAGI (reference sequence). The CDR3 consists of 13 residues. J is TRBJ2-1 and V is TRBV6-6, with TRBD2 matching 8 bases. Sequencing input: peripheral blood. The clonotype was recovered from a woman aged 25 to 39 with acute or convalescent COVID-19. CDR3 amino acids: CASQAGAYNEQFF. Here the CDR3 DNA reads TGTGCCAGCCAAGCGGGGGCGTACAATGAGCAGTTCTTC.